What follows are 18 T cell receptor beta chains derived from one specimen sequenced in a study of blood T cell repertoires in COVID-19. The assay was immunoSEQ multiplex PCR, and TCRdb's table has in-frame clones only and misses some. Of about 170,000 clones listed, about 80% are singletons. Sequences were obtained from PBMCs or T cells enriched from blood (not recorded which). These receptors were obtained from a man between 50 and 59 years old who had recovered from COVID-19.

J is TRBJ2-5 and V is TRBV4-1; D is undetermined. This CDR3 has 14 residues. Germline CDR1 and CDR2: MGHRA and YSYEKL. Between the trimmed V and J ends, which lost 3 bases and 4 bases, there was a span of 12 bases. The DNA for the CDR3 is TGCGCCAGCAGCCAGCCCGTCGGCGGAGAGACCCAGTACTTC. Translating it yields CASSQPVGGETQYF.

J is TRBJ2-5 and V is TRBV5-1; maybe TRBD1 (6 bases). The V and J ends lost 2 bases and 5 bases respectively, with 16 bases between them. Germline CDR1 reads SGHRS; CDR2 reads YFSETQ. The CDR3 runs 15 residues. CDR3 sequence reads: CASSLGTTGTETQYF. DNA of the CDR3: TGCGCCAGCAGCTTAGGGACCACAGGGACCGAGACCCAGTACTTC.

J is TRBJ2-2 and V is TRBV9, with 9 bases identical to TRBD2. Germline V CDR1 and CDR2: SGDLS, YYNGEE. The CDR3 consists of 18 residues. J was trimmed by 1 base and V by 2 bases; bases with no gene match: 9. CDR3 bases: TGTGCCAGCAGCGTCTCCAAGCGGGGGGCCCTGAACACCGGGGAGCTGTTTTTT. As protein: CASSVSKRGALNTGELFF.

The CDR3 loop is CASSVGTGGHSTDTQYF. DNA of the CDR3: TGTGCCAGCAGCGTAGGGACAGGGGGTCATAGCACAGATACGCAGTATTTT. The chain has TRBV9 and TRBJ2-3, with TRBD1 identical over 10 bases. The CDR3 runs 17 residues. Germline V gene lookup returns CDR1 SGDLS and CDR2 YYNGEE. After removal of 0 bases from V and 0 bases from J, the junction contained 4 bases not matched to a gene.

This chain joins TRBV21-1 and TRBJ2-7; the tabulated D call, TRBD1, remains unverified against the DNA. TRBV21-1 is labeled a pseudogene. The CDR3 covers 16 residues. CDR3: CASSNRDRGPSYEQYF. The CDR3 nucleotides are TGTGCCAGCAGCAATAGAGACAGGGGGCCTTCCTACGAGCAGTACTTC.

This clone came up once. This CDR3 is also generated by other DNA sequences in the sample. The J gene is TRBJ1-2, the V gene TRBV12-3 or TRBV12-4; D uncertain. The V end lost 0 bases, the J end lost 4 bases, and 3 bases lay between the germline ends. The CDR3 consists of 12 residues. The CDR3: CASSLASYGYTF. The CDR3 DNA reads TGTGCCAGCAGTTTAGCTAGCTATGGCTACACCTTC.

The chain carries TRBV27 and TRBJ2-4; 7 nucleotides align to TRBD1. This CDR3 is built from 16 residues. The ends lost 5 bases at V and 0 bases at J; junction bases unmatched: 7. The V gene's germline CDR1 is MNHEY and CDR2 SMNVEV (reference sequence). The CDR3 coding sequence is TGTGCCAGCAGTCCAACGACAGGGAAAGCCAAAAACATTCAGTACTTC. It translates to CASSPTTGKAKNIQYF.

The V call is TRBV4-2, the J call TRBJ1-1; TRBD1 might be the D (6 bases). The germline gives CDR1 LGHNA, CDR2 YNFKEQ. Deletions cut 6 bases from V and 0 bases from J, with 20 bases between. The CDR3 contains 17 residues. The CDR3 spells CASRLRPGVSLNTEAFF. The DNA of the CDR3 is TGTGCCAGCAGACTTAGGCCAGGGGTGAGCCTGAACACTGAAGCTTTCTTT.

This clone was seen only a few times. A junction boundary mismatches the germline segment, possibly from a read error. The chain is built from TRBV2 and TRBJ2-7; no definite D call. This CDR3 is built from 13 residues. The germline gives CDR1 SNHLY, CDR2 FYNNEI. The CDR3 DNA sequence: TGTGCCAGCAGTGAAGAGTCAGCAGGCAAGTTGGACTTC. Protein sequence: CASSEESAGKLDF. Full variable domain (missing parts from reference TRBV2 and TRBJ2-7): EPEVTQTPSHQVTQMGQEVILRCVPISNHLYFYWYRQILGQKVEFLVSFYNNEISEKSEIFDDQFSVERPDGSNFTLKIRSTKLEDSAMYFCASSEESAGKLDFGPGTRLTVT.

The genes are TRBV10-3 and TRBJ2-7; TRBD1 might be the D (6 bases). This CDR3 comprises 14 residues. Looked up from germline, CDR1 is ENHRY and CDR2 is SYGVKD. V was cut by 4 bases and J by 3 bases, with 13 bases left in between. This CDR3 is CAISAPGTLYEQYF. In DNA form, the CDR3 reads TGTGCCATCAGTGCCCCCGGGACACTCTACGAGCAGTACTTC.

The chain is built from TRBV3-1 (or the pseudogene TRBV3-2) and TRBJ2-7, with 7 bases lining up with TRBD1. From germline, CDR1 is LGHDT and CDR2 YNNKEL (reference sequence). After removal of 3 bases from V and 2 bases from J, the junction contained 10 bases not matched to a gene. The CDR3 consists of 16 residues. The CDR3 DNA follows: TGTGCCAGCAGCCAGGGGGACAGCCTTTTCACCTACGAGCAGTACTTC. Translating gives CASSQGDSLFTYEQYF.

This sequence joins TRBV29-1 and TRBJ1-2; perhaps TRBD1 as D (6 bases). The germline CDR1 and CDR2 sequences are SQVTM and ANQGSEA. The ends were cut back, 5 bases at V and 5 bases at J, with 12 bases in the middle. The CDR3 extends over 12 amino acids. The CDR3 sequence: CSVWTELYGYTF. The CDR3, as DNA: TGCAGCGTTTGGACAGAGTTATATGGCTACACCTTC. The full variable domain, completed using reference TRBV29-1 and TRBJ1-2, is SAVISQKPSRDICQRGTSLTIQCQVDSQVTMMFWYRQQPGQSLTLIATANQGSEATYESGFVIDKFPISRPNLTFSTLTVSNMSPEDSSIYLCSVWTELYGYTFGSGTRLTVV.

The V call is TRBV18, the J call TRBJ2-1; D unclear. The CDR3 is 12 residues long. The V end lost 3 bases, the J end lost 9 bases, and 9 bases lay between the germline ends. Per germline, CDR1 KGHSH and CDR2 LQKENI. This chain's CDR3 is CASSPPKSEQFF. CDR3 bases: TGTGCCAGCTCACCCCCCAAGAGTGAGCAGTTCTTC.

This clone turned up a few times. V usage is TRBV27 and J usage is TRBJ1-1, with D unresolved. The CDR3 has 14 residues. The V and J ends lost 5 bases and 1 base respectively, with 11 bases between them. Germline V gives CDR1 MNHEY, CDR2 SMNVEV (reference sequence). CDR3 sequence: CASSLTVRNTEAFF. CDR3 in DNA: TGTGCCAGCAGTCTAACGGTTAGGAACACTGAAGCTTTCTTT.

The rearrangement uses TRBV7-3 and TRBJ2-6; TRBD2 is a possible D gene (5 bases). This CDR3 is built from 17 residues. V was shortened by 1 base and J by 0 bases, with 10 bases between the two germline ends. Germline V gene data show CDR1 as SGHTA and CDR2 as FQGTGA. This CDR3 reads CASSLNPGFSGANVLTF. CDR3 DNA sequence: TGTGCCAGCAGCTTAAACCCGGGGTTCTCTGGGGCCAACGTCCTGACTTTC.

The gene calls are TRBV28 and TRBJ1-4, with a possible D match to TRBD1 (6 bases). Per the germline V gene, CDR1 is MDHEN and CDR2 is SYDVKM. Trimming took 4 bases from V and 0 from J, leaving 12 bases between them. The CDR3 runs 16 residues. CDR3 amino acids: CASSSHTGTTNEKLFF. CDR3 DNA sequence: TGTGCCAGCAGTTCACACACAGGGACAACTAATGAAAAACTGTTTTTT. The whole variable domain, filled in from reference TRBV28 and TRBJ1-4, reads DVKVTQSSRYLVKRTGEKVFLECVQDMDHENMFWYRQDPGLGLRLIYFSYDVKMKEKGDIPEGYSVSREKKERFSLILESASTNQTSMYLCASSSHTGTTNEKLFFGSGTQLSVL.

In its sample, this clone is medium-sized. The genes are TRBV6-1 and TRBJ2-2; 9 positions match TRBD2. The CDR3 is 16 residues long. Germline assignment: CDR1 MNHNS and CDR2 SASEGT. The ends lost 1 base at V and 6 bases at J; junction bases unmatched: 6. CDR3 sequence reads: CASSEEAGGSAGELFF. CDR3 bases: TGTGCCAGCAGTGAAGAGGCGGGAGGGTCGGCCGGGGAGCTGTTTTTT.

The chain couples TRBV6-2 or TRBV6-3 to TRBJ1-5; D might be TRBD1 (5 bases). Trimming stripped 3 bases from V and 4 bases from J, with 13 bases between. The germline V gene encodes CDR1 MNHEY and CDR2 SVGEGT. The CDR3 length is 15 residues. The chain's CDR3 is CASSYVGLRNQPQHF. In DNA, the CDR3 is TGTGCCAGCAGTTATGTGGGACTGAGGAATCAGCCCCAGCATTTT.